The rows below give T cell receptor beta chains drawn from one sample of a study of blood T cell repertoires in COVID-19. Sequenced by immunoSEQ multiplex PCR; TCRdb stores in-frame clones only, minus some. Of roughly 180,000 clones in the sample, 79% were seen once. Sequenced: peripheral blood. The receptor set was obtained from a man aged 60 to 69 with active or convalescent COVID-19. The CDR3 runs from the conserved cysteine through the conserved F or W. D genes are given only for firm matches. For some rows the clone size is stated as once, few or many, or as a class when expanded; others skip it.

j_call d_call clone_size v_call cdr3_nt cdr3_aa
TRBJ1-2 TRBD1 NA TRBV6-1 TGTGCCAGCAGTGAGCAGGGGGCTTATGGCTACACCTTC CASSEQGAYGYTF
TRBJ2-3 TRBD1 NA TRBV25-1 TGTGCCAGCACCGAGGGACAGAGCACAGATACGCAGTATTTT CASTEGQSTDTQYF
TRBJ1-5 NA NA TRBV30 TGTGCCTGGACCGAATCAGGTGATCAGCCCCAGCATTTT CAWTESGDQPQHF
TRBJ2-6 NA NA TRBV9 TGTGCCAGCAGCACCCGGGGGGCGTCCACCTCTGGGGCCAACGTCCTGACTTTC CASSTRGASTSGANVLTF
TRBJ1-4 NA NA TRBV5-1 TGCGCCAGCAGCTTATCCCCTAGGGGGACCTATAATGAAAAACTGTTTTTT CASSLSPRGTYNEKLFF
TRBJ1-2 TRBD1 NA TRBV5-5 TGTGCCAGCAGCGAGGCCCCGGGACAGCAAAATGGCTACACCTTC CASSEAPGQQNGYTF
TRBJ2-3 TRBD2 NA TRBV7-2 TGTGCCAGCAGCTCCCTGGCGGGAGAGGCAGATACGCAGTATTTT CASSSLAGEADTQYF
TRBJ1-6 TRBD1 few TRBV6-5 TGTGCCAGCAGTTACAGACAGGGAGGCAATTCACCCCTCCACTTT CASSYRQGGNSPLHF
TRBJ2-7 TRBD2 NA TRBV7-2 TGTGCCAGCAGCTTACCACTAGCGGGAGGGTACGAGCAGTACTTC CASSLPLAGGYEQYF
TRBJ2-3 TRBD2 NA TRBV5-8 TGTGCCAGCAGCTTGACTTTCGGGCTAGCGGGAGACCCAGATACGCAGTATTTT CASSLTFGLAGDPDTQYF
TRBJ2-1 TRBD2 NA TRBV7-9 TGTGCCAGCAGCTCTCTACTAGCGGGAGGCCACAATGAGCAGTTCTTC CASSSLLAGGHNEQFF
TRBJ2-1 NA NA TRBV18 TGTGCCAGCTCACCACTAGCACCCAGCTCCTACAATGAGCAGTTCTTC CASSPLAPSSYNEQFF
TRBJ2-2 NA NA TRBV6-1 TGTGCCAGCAGTGAAGGGTCGGTGGGGGAGCTGTTTTTT CASSEGSVGELFF
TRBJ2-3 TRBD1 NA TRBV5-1 TGCGCCAGCAGCTTGGCCGGGACAGGGGGAGATACGCAGTATTTT CASSLAGTGGDTQYF
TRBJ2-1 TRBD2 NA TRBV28 TGTGCCAGCAGTTCCCTCGGGCGGGAGAAATGGGAGCAGTTCTTC CASSSLGREKWEQFF
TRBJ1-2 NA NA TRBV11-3 TGTGCCAGCAGCTTAGGGTGGGGCGGTGGCTACACCTTC CASSLGWGGGYTF
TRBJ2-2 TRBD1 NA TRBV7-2 TGTGCCAGCAGCCCACAGAAGACAGGGACCGGGGAGCTGTTTTTT CASSPQKTGTGELFF
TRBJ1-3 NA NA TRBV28 TGTGCCAGCAGTCAGACTCAGAGCTCTGGAAACACCATATATTTT CASSQTQSSGNTIYF
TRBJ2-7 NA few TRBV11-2 TGTGCCAGCAGCTTAGATCGGCCGCAGGGTACGGAAGGCCACGAGCAGTACTTC CASSLDRPQGTEGHEQYF
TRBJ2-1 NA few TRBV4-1 TGCGCCAGCAGCCAGGACGGCCTCGGGAGTCCCTACAATGAGCAGTTCTTC CASSQDGLGSPYNEQFF
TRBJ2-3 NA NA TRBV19 TGTGCCAGTAGTATCAGGGCCGATACGCAGTATTTT CASSIRADTQYF
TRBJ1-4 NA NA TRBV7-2 TGTGCCAGCAGCCTCGCGGGGGGAAAACTGTTTTTT CASSLAGGKLFF
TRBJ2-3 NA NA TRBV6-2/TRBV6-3 TGTGCCAGCAGTTACGATACTTTTCCTAGCACAGATACGCAGTATTTT CASSYDTFPSTDTQYF
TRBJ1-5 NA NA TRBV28 TGTGCCAGCAGCTCCCCCGGACAAGGCAAATATAGCAATCAGCCCCAGCATTTT CASSSPGQGKYSNQPQHF
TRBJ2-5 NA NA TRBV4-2 TGTGCCAGCAGCCAAGATACGGGTTTACGGGGGACCCAGTACTTC CASSQDTGLRGTQYF
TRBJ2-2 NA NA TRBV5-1 TGCGCCAGCAGCTTGGCACTCCCTAACACCGGGGAGCTGTTTTTT CASSLALPNTGELFF
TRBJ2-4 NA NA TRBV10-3 TGTGCCATCAGTGAGTCGAGGAACATTCAGTACTTC CAISESRNIQYF
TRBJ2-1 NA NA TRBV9 TGTGCCAGCAGCGTGGGGACAAGTTCCTACAATGAGCAGTTCTTC CASSVGTSSYNEQFF
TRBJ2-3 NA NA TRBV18 TGTGCCAGCTCACCCCTCACCCGGAGGCCAGATACGCAGTATTTT CASSPLTRRPDTQYF
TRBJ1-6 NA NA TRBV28 TGTGCCAGCACCCCTAAACCCGGGGGTTCACCCCTCCACTTT CASTPKPGGSPLHF
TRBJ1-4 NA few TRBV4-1 TGCGCCAGCAGCCCCCTCACCGAGGGAAAACTGTTTTTT CASSPLTEGKLFF
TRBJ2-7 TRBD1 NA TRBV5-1 TGCGCCAGCAGCCTTATAGGGACAGGATCTCTCCCCTACGAGCAGTACTTC CASSLIGTGSLPYEQYF
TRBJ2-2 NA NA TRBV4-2 TGTGCCAGCAGCCCTACTTTCTCTAGCGATGAGAGGACCGGGGAGCTGTTTTTT CASSPTFSSDERTGELFF
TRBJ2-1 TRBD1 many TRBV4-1 TGCGCCAGCAGCCAACGGGACAGGAAGGAAGGTGAGCAGTTCTTC CASSQRDRKEGEQFF
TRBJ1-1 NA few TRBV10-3 TGTGCCATCAAATCCCACCTGGCCAGCGGGTTCACTGAAGCTTTCTTT CAIKSHLASGFTEAFF
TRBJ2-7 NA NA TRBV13 TGTGCCAGCAGCACGGGACTCCGAATCGCCGAGCAGTACTTC CASSTGLRIAEQYF
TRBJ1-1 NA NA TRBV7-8 TGTGCCAGCAGCTTAGTGGAGGGCACTGAAGCTTTCTTT CASSLVEGTEAFF
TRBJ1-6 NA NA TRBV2 TGTGCCAGCAGTGGCTCCGGGGGATTATCACCCCTCCACTTT CASSGSGGLSPLHF
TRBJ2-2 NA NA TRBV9 TGTGCCAGCAGCGTAGGTACGGTCGGGGAGCTGTTTTTT CASSVGTVGELFF
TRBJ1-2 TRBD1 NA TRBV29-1 TGCAGCGTTGAGTCAGGGGGAATCGGCTACACCTTC CSVESGGIGYTF
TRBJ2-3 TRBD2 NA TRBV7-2 TGTGCCAGCAGCTTAAGCGGGAGGGGCTACGCAGATACGCAGTATTTT CASSLSGRGYADTQYF
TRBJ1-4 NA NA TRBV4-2 TGTGCCAGCAGCCAAGATCTGAACTGGAATGAAAAACTGTTTTTT CASSQDLNWNEKLFF
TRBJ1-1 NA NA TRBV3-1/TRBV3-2 TGTGCCAGCAGCCGCCTCGGGGGGAACACTGAAGCTTTCTTT CASSRLGGNTEAFF
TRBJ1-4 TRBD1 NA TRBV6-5 TGTGCCAGCAGATACAGGGGGGAAAAACTGTTTTTT CASRYRGEKLFF
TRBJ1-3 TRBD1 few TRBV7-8 TGTGCCAGCAGCTCCTTAGTCGACAGGGTTCTTTTT CASSSLVDRVLF
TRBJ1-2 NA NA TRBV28 TGTGCCAGCAGTGGGGCAGGGTCTAACTATGGCTACACCTTC CASSGAGSNYGYTF
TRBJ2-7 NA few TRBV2 TGTGCCAGTAACCAAGAGGGGGGGGGCCCCTACGAGCAGTACTTC CASNQEGGGPYEQYF
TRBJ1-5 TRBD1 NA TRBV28 TGTGCCAGCAGAGCACAGGGGATGGGTTTAAATCAGCCCCAGCATTTT CASRAQGMGLNQPQHF
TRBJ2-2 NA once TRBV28 TGTGCCAGCAGTTTTCAACAGGGACGTGGTACCGGGGAGCTGTTTTTT CASSFQQGRGTGELFF